This TCR beta chain is from a study of technical replicates of blood from a few donors. The CDR3 covers 15 residues. In germline, CDR1 is MDHEN, CDR2 SYDVKM. The V end lost 5 bases, the J end lost 4 bases, and 17 bases lay between the germline ends. The assay was immunoSEQ multiplex PCR, and TCRdb's table has in-frame clones only and misses some. The sample lists around 68,000 clones; approximately 97% were seen once. The TCR was taken from a human donor in good health. J is TRBJ2-5 and V is TRBV28, with unresolved D. The sequenced sample consisted of T cells isolated from PBMCs. The CDR3 loop reads CASSPTDGSGETQYF. Here the CDR3 DNA reads TGTGCCAGCAGTCCCACTGACGGGTCTGGAGAGACCCAGTACTTC.